This TCR beta chain was identified during a study of early T cells in non-severe SARS-CoV-2 infection. About the study: Sequenced material consisted of bulk RNA (from unsorted whole blood), and chains were unpaired. Study-wide results and caveats: Matching with VDJdb favored anti-spike CD8 responses (missing private and CD4 specificities).

This clonotype appeared many times. No antigen is known for it. The CDR3 spans 15 residues. V lost 5 bases to trimming and J lost 3 bases, with 15 bases between them. Germline V gene sequence: CDR1 MNHEY, CDR2 SMNVEV (reference sequence). Unique molecular identifiers were added to individual cDNA molecules. TCRdb re-called the 5' RACE reads with MiXCR, one entry per CDR3 protein. Here the sample spans about 56,000 distinct CDR3 sequences, roughly a tenth being singletons. The specimen sequenced was whole blood. V gene TRBV27 combines with J gene TRBJ2-3; maybe TRBD1 (5 bases). The receptor was derived from an adult who was a healthcare worker with PCR-confirmed SARS-CoV-2 infection or an uninfected control (not recorded which). CDR3 residues: CASSLRTPGTDTQYF. The CDR3, as DNA: TGTGCCAGCAGTCTCCGGACCCCAGGGACAGATACGCAGTATTTT.